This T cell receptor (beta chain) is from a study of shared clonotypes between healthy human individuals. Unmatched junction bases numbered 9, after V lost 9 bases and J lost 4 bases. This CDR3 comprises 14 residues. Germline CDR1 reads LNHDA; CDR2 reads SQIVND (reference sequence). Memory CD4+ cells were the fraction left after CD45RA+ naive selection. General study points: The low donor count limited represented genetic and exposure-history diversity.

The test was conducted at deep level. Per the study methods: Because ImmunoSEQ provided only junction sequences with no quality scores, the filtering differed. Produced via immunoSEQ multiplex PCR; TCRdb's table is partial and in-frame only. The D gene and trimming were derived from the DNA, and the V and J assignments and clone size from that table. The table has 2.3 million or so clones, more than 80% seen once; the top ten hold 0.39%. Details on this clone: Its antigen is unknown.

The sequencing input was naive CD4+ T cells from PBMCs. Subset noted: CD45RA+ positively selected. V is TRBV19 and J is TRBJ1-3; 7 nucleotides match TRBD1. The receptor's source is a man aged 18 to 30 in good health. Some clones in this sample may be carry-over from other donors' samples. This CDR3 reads CASGTTGTGNTIYF. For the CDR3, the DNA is TGTGCCAGCGGAACGACAGGGACGGGAAACACCATATATTTT.